Described below is a single T cell receptor (beta chain) sequence and its context. This clonotype was recorded a few times. Its antigen remains undetermined. Base qualities were left out, and no much larger clone turns up one base away. TCRdb lists the instrument as Illumina HiSeq 1500. The public reads were run again by TCRdb, first through fastp at Q25 and then through MiXCR, and only productive beta chains were kept. Duplicate CDR3 protein sequences are folded into a single record with the most common DNA and genes. This sample comprises under 850,000 distinct CDR3 sequences, around a third of them detected only once. Approximately 18% of the sample is taken by the ten largest. Measured from the cysteine to the phenylalanine, the CDR3 is 15 residues long. CDR3 DNA is the only sequence kept; it has 45 bases, read in frame from the first base. V is reduced by 5 bases and J by 5 bases, leaving a spacing of 18 bases between them. CDR1 and CDR2 are read off the germline V gene as SGHTA and FQGNSA.

These data come from a study of T cell repertoires in cytomegalovirus infection (dated by TCRdb to between 2018 and 2021). About the full investigation: Recently identified HLA-C-restricted CMV epitopes, whose presentation resists viral immunomodulation, were targeted by peptide stimulations together with well-studied HLA-B-restricted epitopes. Donor HLA type was relevant to the analysis, because carriage of CMV infection together with the matching HLA type was indicated by public TCR beta signatures. Overall results and qualifications from the work: The ex vivo response was dominated by HLA-C-restricted CMV-specific TCR beta clonotypes, which also provided the single most frequent clonotype in two of eight donors. Cumulative frequency of public TCR beta family members discriminated carriers of CMV infection plus the relevant HLA type in this cohort and an independent 352-donor cohort.

The treatment or condition label, read with the paper, signifies: in vitro stimulation with specific CMV peptide epitopes to enrich CMV-specific T cells. This TCR derives from a human donor in good health (CMV status not recorded). Some clones in this sample may be carry-over from other donors' samples. The V gene is TRBV7-2 and the J gene is TRBJ2-5, with TRBD2 perhaps the D gene, on 6 matching bases. Sequencing used cultured PBMCs, obtained from culture after CMV antigen stimulation. The CDR3 sequence is CASSGTWGVWETQYF. The nucleotide sequence reads TGTGCCAGCAGCGGAACTTGGGGGGTGTGGGAGACCCAGTACTTC.